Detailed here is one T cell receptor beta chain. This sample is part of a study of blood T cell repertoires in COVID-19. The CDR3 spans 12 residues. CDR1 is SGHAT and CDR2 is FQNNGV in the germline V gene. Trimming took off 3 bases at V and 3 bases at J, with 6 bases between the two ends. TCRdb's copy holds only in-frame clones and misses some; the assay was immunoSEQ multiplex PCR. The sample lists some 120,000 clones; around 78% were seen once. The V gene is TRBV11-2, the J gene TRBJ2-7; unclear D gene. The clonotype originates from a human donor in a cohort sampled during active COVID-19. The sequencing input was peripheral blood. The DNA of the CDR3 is TGTGCCAGCAGCTTGGCTGACTACGAGCAGTACTTC. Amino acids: CASSLADYEQYF.